This T cell receptor beta chain was sequenced in a study of blood T cell repertoires in COVID-19. Study at large: There were acute and convalescent COVID-19 samples, and they came from the United States, Italy and Spain. PBMCs, B-cell-depleted T cells, or T cells provided the cDNA or gDNA that made up the material.

Authors' data handling: It was from reference gene primer amplification that nucleated cell counts were estimated. Clones were sequenced by immunoSEQ multiplex PCR, and TCRdb holds only the in-frame ones, with some missing. V and J calls and clone size are given by that table; D and trimming were obtained from the DNA. The data contain around 230,000 clones, roughly 80% of them singletons. The CDR3 consists of 14 residues. Germline V gene sequence: CDR1 MDHEN, CDR2 SYDVKM. V lost 2 bases, J lost 2 bases, and 8 bases lay in between. The sequencing input was peripheral blood. This receptor was taken from a woman older than 75 with acute or convalescent COVID-19. The chain has TRBV28 and TRBJ2-3, with unresolved D. The CDR3 coding sequence is TGTGCCAGCAGTTTAATTACAGCCACAGATACGCAGTATTTT. The encoded protein is CASSLITATDTQYF.